These 15 T cell receptor beta chains were all obtained from the same sample, sequenced in a study of T cells after yellow fever vaccination. TCRdb reprocessed the 5' RACE reads with MiXCR, giving one entry per CDR3 protein. The top ten clones hold around 1.1% of a sample with a few hundred thousand distinct CDR3 sequences, roughly 6.2% of them seen once. Sequencing used CD4+ T cells sorted from PBMCs, obtained on the day of the yellow fever booster vaccination. All receptors derive from a man aged 30 to 45 who received the YFV17D yellow fever vaccine.

At least ten counts were recorded for this clonotype. The chain combines TRBV27 with TRBJ2-3; 9 nucleotides agree with TRBD2. The CDR3 consists of 16 residues. With 6 bases clipped from V and 2 bases from J, the junction kept 9 bases outside the gene matches. CDR1 and CDR2 (germline): MNHEY, SMNVEV (reference sequence). CDR3 region: CASRDRLAVYTDTQYF. The CDR3 DNA reads as TGTGCCAGCAGGGACAGACTAGCGGTTTACACAGATACGCAGTATTTT.

V is TRBV12-3 or TRBV12-4 and J is TRBJ2-7; TRBD2 is a possible D gene (6 bases). CDR3 length equals 15 residues. With 2 bases removed from V and 2 bases from J, the gap between germline ends came to 13 bases. Written as DNA, the CDR3 is TGTGCCAGCAGTTTAAGACTAGAGGGGCCCTACGAGCAGTACTTC. It yields the protein CASSLRLEGPYEQYF.

This clonotype has a handful of counts. The chain has TRBV23-1 and TRBJ2-2; D is unresolved. TRBV23-1 is known as an ORF, though its function is uncertain. The germline V and J ends were trimmed by 10 bases and 4 bases, with 13 bases remaining between them. The length of the CDR3 is 13 residues. This CDR3 is CANYGLPTGELFF. For the CDR3, the DNA is TGCGCCAACTACGGGCTCCCCACCGGGGAGCTGTTTTTT.

For this clonotype: A much larger clone differs by one base, so this may be a read error. This rearrangement joins TRBV12-3 or TRBV12-4 to TRBJ2-3, with D hard to call. This CDR3 region has 13 residues. CDR3 protein: CTSSLNQKDTQYF. Here the CDR3 DNA reads TGTACCAGCAGTCTCAACCAGAAAGATACGCAGTATTTT.

This clonotype was seen a few times. V gene TRBV7-2 combines with J gene TRBJ2-1; TRBD2 is a possible D gene (7 bases). V dropped 5 bases and J dropped 8 bases, with 19 bases sitting between them. In germline, CDR1 is SGHTA, CDR2 FQGNSA. CDR3 length: 15 residues. CDR3 protein: CASSGGGLARHEQFF. CDR3 DNA: TGTGCCAGCAGCGGGGGGGGGCTAGCGCGTCATGAGCAGTTCTTC.

V gene TRBV7-2 combines with J gene TRBJ2-7; D not certain. The CDR3 has 15 amino acids. V lost 1 base, J lost 6 bases, and 16 bases lay in between. Germline values: CDR1 SGHTA, CDR2 FQGNSA. CDR3 coding DNA: TGTGCCAGCAGCTTAGGTTCCCGTAAAGGCAGCGAGCAGTACTTC. Translated, it gives CASSLGSRKGSEQYF.

This clonotype was seen repeatedly, ten times or more. V and J are TRBV5-1 and TRBJ2-5; D is perhaps TRBD1 (5 bases). Trimming removed 0 bases from V and 2 bases from J, with 5 bases in between. Germline V gene lookup returns CDR1 SGHRS and CDR2 YFSETQ. The CDR3 spans 13 residues. CDR3 DNA sequence: TGCGCCAGCAGCTTGGACAGGCAAGAGACCCAGTACTTC. This codes for CASSLDRQETQYF. Full variable domain (missing parts from reference TRBV5-1 and TRBJ2-5): KAGVTQTPRYLIKTRGQQVTLSCSPISGHRSVSWYQQTPGQGLQFLFEYFSETQRNKGNFPGRFSGRQFSNSRSEMNVSTLELGDSALYLCASSLDRQETQYFGPGTRLLVL.

Many counts were recorded for this clonotype. The rearrangement uses TRBV5-4 and TRBJ2-1; D might be TRBD2 (6 bases). CDR3 length: 12 amino acids. From germline, CDR1 is SGHNT and CDR2 YYREEE (reference sequence). Between the trimmed V and J ends, which lost 3 bases and 6 bases, there was a span of 7 bases. CDR3 coding DNA: TGTGCCAGCAGCTCGCGGGGCAATGAGCAGTTCTTC. Translation gives CASSSRGNEQFF.

The V call is TRBV7-8, the J call TRBJ1-4; D remains unclear. The CDR3 runs to 15 residues. Per germline, CDR1 SGHVS and CDR2 FQNEAQ. The ends were cut back, 2 bases at V and 4 bases at J, with 11 bases in the middle. The DNA of the CDR3 is TGTGCCAGCAGCTTACTCGGTCGGATTAATGAAAAACTGTTTTTT. Its translation: CASSLLGRINEKLFF.

This clonotype came up many times. V gene TRBV12-3 or TRBV12-4 combines with J gene TRBJ2-4, with a tentative D call TRBD1 (6 bases). The length of the CDR3 is 11 residues. V lost 6 bases to trimming and J lost 14 bases, with 14 bases between them. CDR3 in amino acids: CASSPGRQEYF. In DNA form, the CDR3 reads TGTGCCAGCAGCCCGGGCCGACAGGAGTACTTC.

This clonotype was counted at least ten times. The gene calls are TRBV4-3 and TRBJ2-7, with 10 nucleotides matching TRBD1. The V and J ends lost 4 bases and 3 bases, in that order; junction bases with no gene match: 9. The CDR3 loop spans 16 amino acids. Germline CDR1 reads LGHNA; CDR2 reads YSLEER. Here the CDR3 DNA reads TGCGCCAGCAGCCTTCCCGCGGACAGGGGGATCTACGAGCAGTACTTC. Encoded protein: CASSLPADRGIYEQYF.

This clonotype was recorded a few times. The chain combines TRBV12-3 or TRBV12-4 with TRBJ1-1, with D unclear. V lost 6 bases, J lost 3 bases, and 17 bases lay in between. The CDR3 extends over 15 amino acids. As DNA, the CDR3 is TGTGCCAGCAGACCCAGTGGGGTGATTCACACTGAAGCTTTCTTT. It translates to CASRPSGVIHTEAFF.

This clonotype has more than one count but fewer than ten. The chain joins TRBV7-2 to TRBJ2-7; 11 bases align to TRBD1. V lost 5 bases and J lost 7; bases outside the gene matches: 10. Germline V lookup: CDR1 SGHTA, CDR2 FQGNSA. The CDR3 has 15 amino acids. Here the CDR3 reads CASSPEGTGGREQYF. CDR3 coding DNA: TGTGCCAGCAGCCCGGAGGGGACAGGGGGTCGAGAGCAGTACTTC.

This clonotype showed up just a few times. At one boundary the junction diverges from the germline segment, which might be a read error. The rearrangement joins TRBV9 to TRBJ2-3; TRBD2 is a possible D gene (5 bases). CDR3 length equals 14 residues. Germline V gives CDR1 SGDLS, CDR2 YYNGEE. The DNA of the CDR3 is TGTGCCAGCAGCGTCGATCCTAGCATAGATACGCAGTATTTT. Its protein product is CASSVDPSIDTQYF.

This clonotype has ten or more counts. The rearrangement joins TRBV28 to TRBJ2-1; 8 bases map to TRBD2. Losses at the gene ends were 7 bases for V and 4 bases for J; bases not matched to a gene: 9. The length of the CDR3 is 15 residues. Germline V gene lookup returns CDR1 MDHEN and CDR2 SYDVKM. The CDR3 protein is CASTGGRIIYNEQFF. The CDR3 region has the DNA TGTGCCAGCACGGGGGGGCGGATTATTTACAATGAGCAGTTCTTC.